The clone carrying this T cell receptor beta chain has a count of ten or more. The CDR3 consists of 16 residues. In germline, CDR1 is SGHRS, CDR2 YFSETQ. J lost 6 bases, V lost 0 bases, and 11 bases had no gene match. These data belong to a study of T cells in Graves' hyperthyroidism and ophthalmopathy. Amplified TCR beta CDR3 regions came from RNA transcripts. The TCR CDR3 was amplified in a first-round RT-PCR using the HTBI primer set. TCRdb passed the multiplex PCR reads through MiXCR, listing each CDR3 protein once. The top ten hold about a tenth of the sample, which has hundreds of thousands of distinct CDR3 sequences, around 13% seen once.

Source material: blood. This sequence joins TRBV5-1 and TRBJ1-2; 7 bases are shared with TRBD1. This sequence was found in a woman aged 18-29 years with Graves' hyperthyroidism. CDR3: CASSLEVDRVVHGYTF. The CDR3 DNA sequence: TGCGCCAGCAGCTTGGAAGTCGACAGGGTAGTCCATGGCTACACCTTC.